Listed below are T cell receptor beta chains from one sample, sequenced in a study of blood T cell repertoires in COVID-19. The repertoire was sequenced with immunoSEQ multiplex PCR; TCRdb's copy has only in-frame clones and lacks some. The sample has around 250,000 clones, around 86% seen once. Sequencing was performed on peripheral blood. These receptors were obtained from a woman aged 80 or over with COVID-19, enrolled during active disease. CDR3s include the opening cysteine and the closing phenylalanine or tryptophan. The D gene is left open where the match is weak. Rows may omit the clone size; those that give it use once, few, many or a size class.

TRBJ2-7 | - | - | TRBV9 | CASSPMLKGQDMGEQYF | TGTGCCAGCAGCCCTATGCTCAAGGGGCAGGACATGGGGGAGCAGTACTTC
TRBJ2-1 | - | TRBD2 | TRBV6-1 | CASSVQTSGGVYNEQFF | TGTGCCAGCAGTGTCCAGACTAGCGGGGGGGTTTACAATGAGCAGTTCTTC
TRBJ2-3 | once | - | TRBV27 | CASSFLSTDTQYF | TGTGCCAGCAGTTTTTTAAGCACAGATACGCAGTATTTT
TRBJ1-1 | - | - | TRBV7-9 | CASSPSGGAEAFF | TGTGCCAGCAGCCCCTCGGGGGGAGCTGAAGCTTTCTTT
TRBJ2-1 | once | TRBD2 | TRBV2 | CASKLRLAEYNEQFF | TGTGCCAGCAAGCTGAGACTAGCGGAGTACAATGAGCAGTTCTTC
TRBJ2-1 | once | - | TRBV7-8 | CASSLDTPNEQFF | TGTGCCAGCAGCCTGGACACCCCCAATGAGCAGTTCTTC
TRBJ2-3 | - | TRBD2 | TRBV10-3 | CATTSASGAQYF | TGTGCCACAACGTCGGCTAGCGGGGCGCAGTATTTT
TRBJ1-4 | - | - | TRBV5-1 | CASSTTGGPNEKLFF | TGCGCCAGCAGCACCACAGGCGGACCTAATGAAAAACTGTTTTTT
TRBJ1-1 | - | TRBD1 | TRBV5-4 | CASSSRQGPVEAFF | TGTGCCAGCAGCTCAAGACAGGGCCCCGTTGAAGCTTTCTTT
TRBJ1-1 | - | - | TRBV12-1 | CASSFWQGESGEAFF | TGTGCCAGCAGCTTTTGGCAGGGCGAGAGTGGTGAAGCTTTCTTT
TRBJ2-3 | once | - | TRBV3-1/TRBV3-2 | CASGQGTQYF | TGTGCCAGCGGGCAGGGTACGCAGTATTTT
TRBJ2-6 | once | - | TRBV19 | CASTGDSLGGANVLTF | TGTGCCAGTACCGGGGACTCCTTAGGTGGGGCCAACGTCCTGACTTTC
TRBJ1-2 | - | - | TRBV24-1 | CATSRGGISYGYTF | TGTGCCACCAGTAGAGGCGGCATTAGCTATGGCTACACCTTC
TRBJ1-4 | once | - | TRBV7-2 | CASGEGVNEKLFF | TGTGCCAGCGGGGAGGGCGTTAATGAAAAACTGTTTTTT
TRBJ1-2 | - | - | TRBV3-1/TRBV3-2 | CASSQDRTNYGYTF | TGTGCCAGCAGCCAAGACAGGACTAACTATGGCTACACCTTC
TRBJ1-2 | few | TRBD1 | TRBV19 | CASSMDRGPHYGYTF | TGTGCCAGTAGTATGGACAGGGGGCCCCACTATGGCTACACCTTC
TRBJ2-4 | - | - | TRBV2 | CASSGVAKNIQYF | TGTGCTAGCAGCGGAGTAGCCAAAAACATTCAGTACTTC
TRBJ1-2 | once | - | TRBV28 | CASTRVNYGYTF | TGTGCCAGCACTCGAGTAAACTATGGCTACACCTTC
TRBJ2-1 | - | TRBD1 | TRBV6-5 | CANVPGQYNEQFF | TGTGCCAACGTCCCGGGACAGTACAATGAGCAGTTCTTC
TRBJ2-4 | once | TRBD2 | TRBV3-1/TRBV3-2 | CASSRGTAGVSKNIQYF | TGTGCCAGCAGCCGTGGTACAGCGGGGGTGTCCAAAAACATTCAGTACTTC
TRBJ1-5 | - | - | TRBV7-2 | CASSLVGLSNQPQHF | TGTGCCAGCAGCTTAGTGGGCTTAAGCAATCAGCCCCAGCATTTT
TRBJ2-3 | once | - | TRBV6-1 | CASSEKLAAQYF | TGTGCCAGCAGTGAAAAATTGGCAGCGCAGTATTTT
TRBJ1-5 | - | TRBD1 | TRBV19 | CASRDREGNQPQHF | TGTGCCAGTCGGGACAGGGAGGGGAATCAGCCCCAGCATTTT
TRBJ1-4 | - | TRBD1 | TRBV5-4 | CASSQKTGENEKLFF | TGTGCCAGCAGCCAGAAGACAGGGGAAAATGAAAAACTGTTTTTT
TRBJ1-4 | - | TRBD1 | TRBV27 | CASSTGAGNEKLFF | TGTGCCAGCAGTACAGGGGCCGGCAATGAAAAACTGTTTTTT
TRBJ1-5 | - | TRBD1 | TRBV5-6 | CASNRGHGDNQPQHF | TGTGCCAGCAACAGGGGACATGGGGACAATCAGCCCCAGCATTTT
TRBJ2-1 | - | TRBD1 | TRBV11-3 | CASSQGQGAYNEQFF | TGTGCCAGCAGCCAGGGACAGGGAGCCTACAATGAGCAGTTCTTC
TRBJ1-2 | - | - | TRBV2 | CASIIMTALYGYTF | TGTGCCAGCATAATTATGACAGCTCTCTATGGCTACACCTTC
TRBJ1-2 | - | - | TRBV7-2 | CASSLGPGNYGYTF | TGTGCCAGCAGCTTAGGTCCGGGTAACTATGGCTACACCTTC
TRBJ2-1 | once | TRBD1 | TRBV5-1 | CASSWTPGTGSQFF | TGCGCCAGCAGCTGGACTCCTGGGACAGGGTCGCAGTTCTTC
TRBJ1-3 | - | - | TRBV3-1/TRBV3-2 | CASSVRQDRGNTIYF | TGTGCCAGCAGCGTAAGACAGGACAGAGGAAACACCATATATTTT
TRBJ1-2 | - | - | TRBV3-1/TRBV3-2 | CASSLNEGDGYTF | TGTGCCAGCAGCCTAAATGAGGGGGATGGCTACACCTTC
TRBJ1-1 | - | TRBD1 | TRBV5-1 | CASSAGQGATEAFF | TGCGCCAGCAGCGCGGGACAGGGGGCGACTGAAGCTTTCTTT
TRBJ1-1 | - | - | TRBV2 | CASSGRRVAFF | TGTGCCAGCAGTGGAAGGAGGGTAGCTTTCTTT
TRBJ1-1 | few | - | TRBV5-4 | CASSWRGAANTEAFF | TGTGCCAGCAGCTGGCGTGGGGCGGCGAACACTGAAGCTTTCTTT
TRBJ1-2 | - | - | TRBV9 | CASSVGYSLPGGYTF | TGTGCCAGCAGCGTAGGATACAGCCTACCGGGGGGCTACACCTTC
TRBJ1-4 | - | TRBD1 | TRBV15 | CATSTDRGANEKLFF | TGTGCCACCAGCACCGACAGGGGCGCTAATGAAAAACTGTTTTTT
TRBJ1-2 | - | TRBD1 | TRBV5-4 | CASSIATGGYYGYTF | TGTGCCAGCAGCATAGCGACAGGGGGCTACTATGGCTACACCTTC
TRBJ1-3 | - | TRBD1 | TRBV5-1 | CASSSKGGQGNTIYF | TGCGCCAGCAGCTCCAAAGGGGGACAGGGAAACACCATATATTTT
TRBJ2-3 | - | TRBD2 | TRBV7-3 | CASSRTSGADTQYF | TGTGCCAGCAGCCGGACTAGCGGTGCAGATACGCAGTATTTT
TRBJ1-2 | - | - | TRBV14 | CASSQDARFYGYTF | TGTGCCAGCAGCCAAGATGCGAGATTCTATGGCTACACCTTC
TRBJ1-5 | - | TRBD1 | TRBV6-5 | CASSYRGQGNQPQHF | TGTGCCAGCAGTTACAGGGGGCAAGGCAATCAGCCCCAGCATTTT
TRBJ1-2 | - | - | TRBV28 | CASRGGGLDGYTF | TGTGCCAGCAGGGGTGGGGGGTTGGACGGCTACACCTTC